These 7 T cell receptor beta chains were all obtained from the same sample, sequenced in a study of spatial heterogeneity in lung cancer. Stated time point: blood at routine non-recurrence follow-up after resection. No cell sorting; template was whole RNA from tumor, lung tissue or PBMC. TCRdb redid the calling of the 5' RACE reads with MiXCR, one entry per CDR3 protein. The table lists 50,000 to 60,000 distinct CDR3 sequences, 6.5% to 7.5% of them singletons. Sequenced material: PBMCs, taken at follow-up. The receptors come from a female donor with early-stage non-small cell lung cancer.

As to this clonotype: Likely a read error: the CDR3 ends without its conserved phenylalanine or tryptophan. The V and J genes are TRBV20-1 and TRBJ1-1; possible D gene TRBD1, 5 bases. Germline V gene sequence: CDR1 DFQATT, CDR2 SNEGSKA (reference sequence). The CDR3 extends over 14 amino acids. The V end was cut by 1 base, the J end by 8 bases, with 17 bases between. The CDR3 loop reads CSARVTGSGTEAFL. DNA of the CDR3: TGCAGTGCTAGAGTAACAGGCAGCGGTACGGAAGCTTTCCTT.

This clonotype was picked up many times. The rearrangement uses TRBV29-1 and TRBJ2-4, with a tentative D call TRBD1 (6 bases). CDR3 length equals 14 residues. Germline values: CDR1 SQVTM, CDR2 ANQGSEA. The V end lost 6 bases, the J end lost 0 bases, and 12 bases lay between the germline ends. The CDR3: CSVHTGKAKNIQYF. The CDR3, as DNA: TGCAGCGTCCATACAGGGAAAGCCAAAAACATTCAGTACTTC.

This clonotype was seen a handful of times. The chain links TRBV29-1 to TRBJ2-3; no reliable D call. The CDR3 runs 15 residues. The V gene lost 4 bases and the J gene lost 0 bases, with 14 bases spanning the gap. Germline V lookup: CDR1 SQVTM, CDR2 ANQGSEA. CDR3 in DNA: TGCAGCGTTGTACTGGGATCCTCTAGCACAGATACGCAGTATTTT. Amino acid sequence: CSVVLGSSSTDTQYF.

The sample holds many counts of this clonotype. V is TRBV2 and J is TRBJ2-1; D may be TRBD2 (6 bases). V was shortened by 6 bases and J by 11 bases, with 11 bases between the two germline ends. The CDR3 totals 11 residues. CDR1 and CDR2 (germline): SNHLY, FYNNEI. CDR3 nucleotides: TGTGCCAGCAGAGAGGAGGGTCAGCAGTTCTTC. Its protein is CASREEGQQFF.

This clonotype was seen at least ten times. This sequence joins TRBV11-2 and TRBJ2-1; 9 bases are shared with TRBD2. The CDR3 is 18 residues long. Trimming cost V 2 bases and J 7 bases; bases outside gene matches: 15. The germline V gene encodes CDR1 SGHAT and CDR2 FQNNGV. The CDR3 DNA is TGTGCCAGCAGCTTAAGGCCACGGGCGGGGGGGCCTAGGAATGAGCAGTTCTTC. Its translation is CASSLRPRAGGPRNEQFF.

This clonotype was counted between two and nine times. The chain recombines TRBV6-6 with TRBJ1-2, with 11 bases matching TRBD1. Germline V CDR1 and CDR2: MNHNY, SVGAGI (reference sequence). This CDR3 has 16 residues. J lost 3 bases, V lost 6 bases, and 9 bases had no gene match. CDR3 in amino acids: CASRRTGGEYDYGYTF. The DNA of the CDR3 is TGTGCCAGCAGACGGACAGGGGGCGAGTATGACTATGGCTACACCTTC.

This clonotype was seen at least ten times. The rearrangement uses TRBV7-9 and TRBJ2-1, with 9 bases lining up with TRBD2. This CDR3 is 17 amino acids long. Unmatched junction bases numbered 12, after V lost 3 bases and J lost 6 bases. Germline lookup yields CDR1 SEHNR and CDR2 FQNEAQ (reference sequence). CDR3 loop: CASSFPFQASGTNEQFF. DNA of the CDR3: TGTGCCAGCAGCTTCCCCTTCCAGGCTAGCGGGACCAATGAGCAGTTCTTC. Drawing the rest from reference TRBV7-9 and TRBJ2-1, the complete variable domain is DTGVSQNPRHKITKRGQNVTFRCDPISEHNRLYWYRQTLGQGPEFLTYFQNEAQLEKSRLLSDRFSAERPKGSFSTLEIQRTEQGDSAMYLCASSFPFQASGTNEQFFGPGTRLTVL.